The sequence of this TCR beta chain was determined in a study of cytotoxic CD8 clonotypes in ibrutinib-treated CLL. About the research overall: Overall, approximately 25 responses were partial and 2 complete; following median 68 months, about 15 patients stayed remitted and roughly twelve progressed. The study, taken as a whole, reports: Stable or contracted on treatment, public clonotypes were also uncommon.

After removal of 4 bases from V and 3 bases from J, the junction contained 5 bases not matched to a gene. The CDR3 runs to 14 residues. The germline V gene has CDR1 SGHNT and CDR2 YYREEE (reference sequence). TCRdb's copy holds only in-frame clones and misses some; the assay was immunoSEQ multiplex PCR. The repertoire includes around 150,000 clones, 70% to 85% of them detected once, and around 2% sits in the top ten. As regards this clone: Antigen specificity is unknown.

The TCR comes from a human donor with chronic lymphocytic leukemia. The chain has TRBV5-4 and TRBJ2-7, with 9 bases aligning to TRBD1. The source was PBMCs, collected after 12 months of ibrutinib treatment. Here the CDR3 DNA reads TGTGCCAGCAGCCCGGGACAGGGATACTACGAGCAGTACTTC. Amino acids: CASSPGQGYYEQYF.